The 15 T cell receptor beta chains below come from one sample, sequenced in a study of shared clonotypes between healthy human individuals. TCRdb's table, derived via immunoSEQ multiplex PCR, lists solely in-frame clones and lacks some. There are roughly 2.4 million clones in the sample; approximately 95% occur only once, and roughly 0.13% lies in the top ten. Sequenced sample: naive CD4+ T cells sorted from blood. Noted subset: CD45RA+ positively selected. The receptors originated from a man aged 18 to 29 in good health.

The chain has TRBV6-4 and TRBJ2-3; 9 bases match TRBD2. The CDR3 runs to 15 residues. The ends lost 3 bases at V and 2 bases at J; junction bases unmatched: 3. In germline, CDR1 is MRHNA, CDR2 SNTAGT. In DNA form, the CDR3 reads TGTGCCAGCAGTGAGTCTAGCGGGGTCACAGATACGCAGTATTTT. This gives the protein CASSESSGVTDTQYF.

The genes are TRBV7-2 and TRBJ2-3; 8 bases line up with TRBD2. Germline CDR1 and CDR2: SGHTA and FQGNSA. The V gene end was trimmed by 5 bases and the J gene end by 6 bases; junction bases not matched to a gene: 10. There are 15 residues in the CDR3. DNA for the CDR3: TGTGCCAGCAGCCTTGTAGCGGGAAGAATGGATACGCAGTATTTT. Amino acids: CASSLVAGRMDTQYF. The complete variable domain, with remaining parts taken from reference TRBV7-2 and TRBJ2-3, reads GAGVSQSPSNKVTEKGKDVELRCDPISGHTALYWYRQSLGQGLEFLIYFQGNSAPDKSGLPSDRFSAERTGGSVSTLTIQRTQQEDSAVYLCASSLVAGRMDTQYFGPGTRLTVL.

The rearrangement uses TRBV27 and TRBJ1-6; D may be TRBD1 (6 bases). The germline V and J ends were trimmed by 3 bases and 3 bases, with 9 bases remaining between them. Per germline, CDR1 MNHEY and CDR2 SMNVEV (reference sequence). This CDR3 region has 15 residues. The CDR3 is CASSFNRDYNSPLHF. CDR3 DNA sequence: TGTGCCAGCAGTTTCAACAGGGACTATAATTCACCCCTCCACTTT.

This chain joins TRBV9 and TRBJ1-3; 9 nucleotides agree with TRBD1. The CDR3 runs 16 residues. Trimming took 2 bases from V and 4 from J; bases not matched to a gene: 7. CDR1 SGDLS and CDR2 YYNGEE come from the germline V gene. For the CDR3, the DNA is TGTGCCAGCAGCGTTGAACAGGGGGCCTTGGGAAACACCATATATTTT. Translation: CASSVEQGALGNTIYF.

In the case of this clone: The sample carries other DNA sequences with the same CDR3. The chain combines TRBV30 with TRBJ1-3; 11 bases match TRBD1. Trimming took 3 bases from V and 2 from J; bases not matched to a gene: 0. From germline, CDR1 is GTSNPN and CDR2 SVGIG (reference sequence). The CDR3 extends over 14 amino acids. In DNA, the CDR3 is TGTGCCTGGAGGGGACAGGGGGCTGGAAACACCATATATTTT. Protein product: CAWRGQGAGNTIYF.

V and J are TRBV5-6 and TRBJ2-1, with D tentatively TRBD2 (5 bases). The germline gives CDR1 SGHDT, CDR2 YYEEEE. The CDR3 spans 13 residues. V was trimmed by 5 bases and J by 9 bases, leaving 15 bases between them. CDR3 nucleotides: TGTGCCAGCAGTTGGATAAATGCGGGTGAGCAGTTCTTC. Translating gives CASSWINAGEQFF.

The chain couples TRBV5-4 to TRBJ2-3; 9 nucleotides align to TRBD1. Unmatched junction bases numbered 5, after V lost 0 bases and J lost 0 bases. This CDR3 comprises 17 residues. Germline V lookup: CDR1 SGHNT, CDR2 YYREEE (reference sequence). CDR3 sequence reads: CASSLAQGAYSTDTQYF. CDR3 in DNA: TGTGCCAGCAGCTTGGCACAGGGGGCCTACAGCACAGATACGCAGTATTTT.

CDR3 sequence reads: CASRRLQETQYF. The CDR3, as DNA: TGTGCCTCCCGGAGGCTCCAAGAGACCCAGTACTTC. The chain has TRBV6-5 and TRBJ2-5; tentative D call: TRBD2 (5 bases). This CDR3 is built from 12 residues. Germline assignment: CDR1 MNHEY and CDR2 SVGAGI. Between the trimmed V and J ends, which lost 11 bases and 1 base, there was a span of 11 bases.

This sequence joins TRBV30 and TRBJ2-1; 10 bases map to TRBD1. The germline V gene encodes CDR1 GTSNPN and CDR2 SVGIG (reference sequence). J lost 12 bases, V lost 6 bases, and 11 bases had no gene match. The CDR3 length is 13 residues. This CDR3 reads CACTGTGEMPQFF. Written as DNA, the CDR3 is TGTGCCTGCACCGGGACAGGGGAGATGCCGCAGTTCTTC.

The J gene is TRBJ1-5, the V gene TRBV9; 10 positions agree with TRBD1. Germline V gene data show CDR1 as SGDLS and CDR2 as YYNGEE. The CDR3 consists of 15 residues. With 3 bases clipped from V and 3 bases from J, the junction kept 3 bases outside the gene matches. The DNA for the CDR3 is TGTGCCAGCAGCGCGGGACAGGGGACCAATCAGCCCCAGCATTTT. Translating it yields CASSAGQGTNQPQHF. Complete variable domain (other parts from reference TRBV9 and TRBJ1-5): DSGVTQTPKHLITATGQRVTLRCSPRSGDLSVYWYQQSLDQGLQFLIQYYNGEERAKGNILERFSAQQFPDLHSELNLSSLELGDSALYFCASSAGQGTNQPQHFGDGTRLSIL.

The chain has TRBV11-2 and TRBJ1-1; D is ambiguous. V dropped 1 base and J dropped 8 bases, with 11 bases sitting between them. CDR1 and CDR2 from the germline V gene are SGHAT and FQNNGV. CDR3 size: 13 residues. The CDR3 here is CASSLVRDSEAFF. The CDR3 bases are TGTGCCAGCAGCTTAGTGAGGGATTCGGAAGCTTTCTTT.

The gene calls are TRBV5-1 and TRBJ2-7; 10 bases map to TRBD1. This CDR3 has 14 amino acids. Germline V gene lookup returns CDR1 SGHRS and CDR2 YFSETQ. V shed 4 bases, J shed 8 bases, and the junction held 9 bases outside the gene matches. As DNA, the CDR3 is TGCGCCAGCAGCCCCGGGACAGGGGAATCAAAGCAGTACTTC. It encodes CASSPGTGESKQYF.

The chain combines TRBV27 with TRBJ1-1; 7 nucleotides align to TRBD1. The germline V gene encodes CDR1 MNHEY and CDR2 SMNVEV (reference sequence). V lost 3 bases to trimming and J lost 9 bases; unmatched junction nucleotides: 4. The CDR3 length is 12 residues. The CDR3, as DNA: TGTGCCAGCAGTTTCCAGGGACAGAAAGCTTTCTTT. This codes for CASSFQGQKAFF.

Remarks on this clone: Other DNA sequences in the sample encode the same CDR3. The J gene is TRBJ2-5, the V gene TRBV30; 8 bases match TRBD1. Losses at the gene ends were 4 bases for V and 5 bases for J; bases not matched to a gene: 6. The CDR3 has 13 amino acids. The germline CDR1 and CDR2 sequences are GTSNPN and SVGIG (reference sequence). Written as DNA, the CDR3 is TGTGCCTGGAAAGGACAGGGACGGGAGACCCAGTACTTC. It encodes CAWKGQGRETQYF.

The chain combines TRBV2 with TRBJ2-2; D assignment may be TRBD1 or TRBD2 (6 bases each). The germline CDR1 and CDR2 sequences are SNHLY and FYNNEI. The CDR3 has 15 residues. Trimming left V 4 bases short and J 2 bases short, with 11 bases between. CDR3 region: CASSAQGGNTGELFF. As DNA, the CDR3 is TGTGCCAGCAGTGCACAGGGAGGAAACACCGGGGAGCTGTTTTTT.